The entry below describes one T cell receptor beta chain. What it binds is unknown. The data are from a study of T cell responses to AZD1222 COVID-19 vaccine. Study context: Combined were second doses at about 4 or about 12 weeks.

Assay: immunoSEQ multiplex PCR; the TCRdb copy retains only in-frame clones and omits some. In the table there are approximately 130,000 clones, around 90% of which are singletons. This CDR3 comprises 14 residues. The germline V gene has CDR1 SGHKS and CDR2 YYEKEE (reference sequence). V was clipped by 7 bases and J by 3 bases; unmatched bases: 6. Whole-study findings and limits: Rises in breadth and depth of Spike-specific TCRs came after two AZD1222 doses. Epitopes outside B.1.351 and B.1.1.7 mutated regions reportedly drew nearly half of spike TCRs. Clonal diversity was possibly underestimated, and the donors were mostly white British, with more females.

The receptor comes from an adult in good health. The specimen comprised peripheral blood, sampled on day 0 of AZD1222 vaccination. The chain couples TRBV5-5 to TRBJ2-7, with 11 bases identical to TRBD2. The CDR3 loop is CASRWTSGHYEQYF. For the CDR3, the DNA is TGTGCCAGCCGTTGGACTAGCGGGCACTACGAGCAGTACTTC.